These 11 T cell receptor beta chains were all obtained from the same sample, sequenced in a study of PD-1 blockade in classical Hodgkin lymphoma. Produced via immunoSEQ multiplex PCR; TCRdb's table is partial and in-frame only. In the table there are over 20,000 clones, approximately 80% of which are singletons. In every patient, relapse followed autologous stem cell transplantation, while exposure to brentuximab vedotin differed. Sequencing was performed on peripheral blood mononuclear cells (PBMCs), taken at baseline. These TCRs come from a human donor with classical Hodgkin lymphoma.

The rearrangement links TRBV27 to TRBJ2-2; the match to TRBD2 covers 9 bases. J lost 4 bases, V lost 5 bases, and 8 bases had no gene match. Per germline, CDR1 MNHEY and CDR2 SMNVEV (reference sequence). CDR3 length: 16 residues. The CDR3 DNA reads TGTGCCAGCAGTGCCGATCGCGGGGGGGTCACCGGGGAGCTGTTTTTT. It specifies CASSADRGGVTGELFF.

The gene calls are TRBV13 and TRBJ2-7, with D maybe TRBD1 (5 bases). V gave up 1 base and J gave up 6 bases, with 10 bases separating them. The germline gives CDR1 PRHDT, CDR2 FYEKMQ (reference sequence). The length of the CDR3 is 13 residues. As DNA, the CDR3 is TGTGCCAGCAGCTTAGATCCAGGGTCCGAGCAGTACTTC. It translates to CASSLDPGSEQYF.

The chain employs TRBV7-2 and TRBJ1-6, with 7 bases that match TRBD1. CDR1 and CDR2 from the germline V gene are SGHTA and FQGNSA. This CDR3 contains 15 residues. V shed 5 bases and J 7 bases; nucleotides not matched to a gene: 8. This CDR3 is CASSTTGFRNSPLHF. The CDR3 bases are TGTGCCAGCAGCACGACAGGGTTTAGGAATTCACCCCTCCACTTT.

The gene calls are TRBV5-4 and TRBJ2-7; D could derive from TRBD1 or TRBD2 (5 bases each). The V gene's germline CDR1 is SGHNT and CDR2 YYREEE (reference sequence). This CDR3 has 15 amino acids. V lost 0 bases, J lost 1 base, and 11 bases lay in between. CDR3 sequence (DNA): TGTGCCAGCAGCTTGGGTGCAGGGAGTTCCTACGAGCAGTACTTC. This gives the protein CASSLGAGSSYEQYF.

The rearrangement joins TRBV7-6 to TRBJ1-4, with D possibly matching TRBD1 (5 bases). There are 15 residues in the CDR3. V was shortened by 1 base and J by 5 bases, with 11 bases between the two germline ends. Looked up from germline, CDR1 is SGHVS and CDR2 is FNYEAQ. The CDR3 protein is CASSLVDTGNEKLFF. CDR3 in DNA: TGTGCCAGCAGCTTAGTGGACACCGGCAATGAAAAACTGTTTTTT. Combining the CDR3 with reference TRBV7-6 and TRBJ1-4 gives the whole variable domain GAGVSQSPRYKVTKRGQDVALRCDPISGHVSLYWYRQALGQGPEFLTYFNYEAQQDKSGLPNDRFSAERPEGSISTLTIQRTEQRDSAMYRCASSLVDTGNEKLFFGSGTQLSVL.

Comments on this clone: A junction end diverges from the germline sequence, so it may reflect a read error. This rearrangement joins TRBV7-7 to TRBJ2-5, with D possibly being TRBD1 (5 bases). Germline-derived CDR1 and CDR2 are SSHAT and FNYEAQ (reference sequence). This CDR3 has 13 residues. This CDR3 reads CASSLGQGKTQYF. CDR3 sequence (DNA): TGTGCTAGCAGCTTAGGTCAGGGCAAGACCCAGTACTTC.

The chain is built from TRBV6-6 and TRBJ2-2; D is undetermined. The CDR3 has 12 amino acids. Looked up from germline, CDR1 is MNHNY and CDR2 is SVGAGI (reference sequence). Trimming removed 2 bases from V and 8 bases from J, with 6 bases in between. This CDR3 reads CASSYPVGELFF. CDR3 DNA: TGTGCCAGCAGTTACCCGGTGGGGGAGCTGTTTTTT.

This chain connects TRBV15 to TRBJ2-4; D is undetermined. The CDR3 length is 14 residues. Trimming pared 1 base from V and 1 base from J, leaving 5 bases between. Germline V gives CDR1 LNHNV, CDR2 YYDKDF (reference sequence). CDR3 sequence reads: CATSRGVAKNIQYF. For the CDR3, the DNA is TGTGCCACCAGCAGAGGGGTGGCCAAAAACATTCAGTACTTC.

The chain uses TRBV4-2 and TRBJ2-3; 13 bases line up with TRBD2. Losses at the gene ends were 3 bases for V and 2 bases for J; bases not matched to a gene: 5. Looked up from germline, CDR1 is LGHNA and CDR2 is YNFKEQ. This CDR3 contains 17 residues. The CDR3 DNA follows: TGTGCCAGCAGCCATGGGACTAGCGGGACCTCCACAGATACGCAGTATTTT. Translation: CASSHGTSGTSTDTQYF.

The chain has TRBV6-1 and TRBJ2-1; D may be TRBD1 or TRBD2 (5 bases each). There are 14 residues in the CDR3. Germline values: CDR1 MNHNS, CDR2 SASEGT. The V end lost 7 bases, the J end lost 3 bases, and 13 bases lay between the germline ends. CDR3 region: CASKIRDVYNEQFF. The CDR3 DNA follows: TGTGCCAGCAAAATTCGGGACGTCTACAATGAGCAGTTCTTC.

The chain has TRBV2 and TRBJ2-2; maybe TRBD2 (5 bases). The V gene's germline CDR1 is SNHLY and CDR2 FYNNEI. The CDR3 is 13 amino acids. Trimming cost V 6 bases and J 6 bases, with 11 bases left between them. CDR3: CASREEWAGELFF. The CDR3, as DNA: TGTGCCAGCAGGGAGGAGTGGGCCGGGGAGCTGTTTTTT.